What follows is one TCR beta chain and its context. Its antigen is currently unknown. This specimen comes from a study of HIV-infected patients and healthy controls. Study summary: About 75% of the sixteen became undetectable by the second bleed, and all after another year of therapy. Study-wide findings and caveats: HIV-associated CDR3 frequencies dropped significantly during therapy; CMV-associated ones, mostly rising, changed nonsignificantly.

cDNA was made from approximately 0.55 ug RNA using alpha and beta constant primers. Using multiplexing indices, alpha and beta chain libraries were generated apart by chain-specific third strand synthesis. Ligation attached cDNA to a 5' RACE adapter that carried a random hexamer and SP2 site. TCRdb re-derived calls from the 5' RACE reads in MiXCR, one entry per CDR3 protein. The data contain 7,500 to 10,000 distinct CDR3 sequences, 8% of them seen just once; the ten biggest clones take up roughly a third. Whole blood was used without fractionation, so all unsorted peripheral T cells were included. CDR1 SEHNR and CDR2 FQNEAQ come from the germline V gene (reference sequence). CDR3 size: 14 residues. After removal of 3 bases from V and 5 bases from J, the junction contained 5 bases not matched to a gene.

Sequencing was performed on blood, taken before antiretroviral therapy. This sequence was found in an adult with HIV infection. The donor label of this sample is uncertain. The V call is TRBV7-9, the J call TRBJ2-5; 8 bases line up with TRBD2. CDR3 nucleotide sequence: TGTGCCAGCAGCTTTCTCGGGGGGGTGGAGACCCAGTACTTC. Amino acid sequence: CASSFLGGVETQYF. Variable domain in full (rest from reference TRBV7-9 and TRBJ2-5): DTGVSQNPRHKITKRGQNVTFRCDPISEHNRLYWYRQTLGQGPEFLTYFQNEAQLEKSRLLSDRFSAERPKGSFSTLEIQRTEQGDSAMYLCASSFLGGVETQYFGPGTRLLVL.